The 32 T cell receptor beta chains reported below all come from one sample, sequenced in a study of T cell responses to AZD1222 COVID-19 vaccine. Some clones are missing from TCRdb's copy, which holds only in-frame ones; the method was immunoSEQ multiplex PCR. This sample has 110,000 to 150,000 clones, with roughly 90% found just once. Sequencing used peripheral blood, obtained on day 0 of AZD1222 vaccination. The source of these receptors is an adult in good health.

The chain carries TRBV6-1 and TRBJ1-4; 9 bases fit TRBD1. Germline V CDR1 and CDR2: MNHNS, SASEGT. V trimming: 1 base; J trimming: 6 bases; junction bases outside the gene matches: 3. The CDR3 loop spans 15 amino acids. CDR3 nucleotides: TGTGCCAGCAGTGAAGGGGACAGGGAGTATGAAAAACTGTTTTTT. It codes for CASSEGDREYEKLFF.

V and J are TRBV5-1 and TRBJ1-2, with D unclear. Germline CDR1 is SGHRS and CDR2 is YFSETQ. The V end lost 0 bases, the J end lost 1 base, and 7 bases lay between the germline ends. This CDR3 spans 14 amino acids. Here the CDR3 DNA reads TGCGCCAGCAGCTTGGCCGGGGTTAACTATGGCTACACCTTC. Translated: CASSLAGVNYGYTF.

The rearrangement uses TRBV28 and TRBJ1-1, with D possibly being TRBD1 (6 bases). Germline CDR1 reads MDHEN; CDR2 reads SYDVKM. The CDR3 loop spans 12 amino acids. The V and J ends lost 4 bases and 5 bases respectively, with 8 bases between them. The CDR3 spells CASSSGETEAFF. CDR3 DNA sequence: TGTGCCAGCAGTTCAGGGGAAACTGAAGCTTTCTTT.

V gene TRBV7-2 combines with J gene TRBJ1-2; weak D call: TRBD1 (6 bases). CDR3 length: 13 amino acids. The V gene's germline CDR1 is SGHTA and CDR2 FQGNSA. Trimming took 5 bases from V and 2 from J, leaving 9 bases between them. DNA for the CDR3: TGTGCCAGCAGCGTTGACAGGAACTATGGCTACACCTTC. Translated, it gives CASSVDRNYGYTF. Combining the CDR3 with reference TRBV7-2 and TRBJ1-2 gives the whole variable domain GAGVSQSPSNKVTEKGKDVELRCDPISGHTALYWYRQSLGQGLEFLIYFQGNSAPDKSGLPSDRFSAERTGGSVSTLTIQRTQQEDSAVYLCASSVDRNYGYTFGSGTRLTVV.

V gene TRBV7-2 combines with J gene TRBJ1-2; tentative D call: TRBD1 (5 bases). V was shortened by 2 bases and J by 2 bases, with 12 bases between the two germline ends. Germline CDR1 SGHTA, CDR2 FQGNSA. The CDR3 runs to 15 residues. This CDR3 is CASSLWGVENYGYTF. The CDR3 bases are TGTGCCAGCAGCTTATGGGGGGTGGAAAACTATGGCTACACCTTC.

V is TRBV15 and J is TRBJ2-1; D might be TRBD1 (6 bases). The CDR3 sequence is 17 residues long. Germline loops: CDR1 LNHNV, CDR2 YYDKDF (reference sequence). Deletions cut 1 base from V and 5 bases from J, with 18 bases between. This CDR3 is CATSRVYTGSIHNEQFF. CDR3 DNA sequence: TGTGCCACCAGCAGAGTGTATACAGGGTCGATACACAATGAGCAGTTCTTC.

This chain uses TRBV11-3 with TRBJ2-7; D gene ambiguous. This CDR3 region has 15 residues. Trimming cost V 0 bases and J 7 bases, with 16 bases left between them. From germline, CDR1 is SGHNT and CDR2 YENEEA. The CDR3 bases are TGTGCCAGCAGCTTAGATCGGGTCACCGATTGGGAGCAGTACTTC. As protein: CASSLDRVTDWEQYF.

V is TRBV7-9 and J is TRBJ2-1; weak D call: TRBD2 (6 bases). CDR1 and CDR2 (germline): SEHNR, FQNEAQ (reference sequence). The CDR3 runs to 14 residues. Trimming cost V 1 base and J 9 bases, with 13 bases left between them. CDR3 nucleotide sequence: TGTGCCAGCAGCTTAGATCTAGCGCTTGCTGAGCAGTTCTTC. Its translation is CASSLDLALAEQFF.

This chain uses TRBV5-1 with TRBJ2-3, with 8 nucleotides matching TRBD1. Unmatched junction bases numbered 6, after V lost 3 bases and J lost 0 bases. The germline CDR1 and CDR2 sequences are SGHRS and YFSETQ. CDR3 length equals 16 residues. The CDR3: CASSSLTGASTDTQYF. Written as DNA, the CDR3 is TGCGCCAGCAGCTCCTTGACAGGGGCGAGCACAGATACGCAGTATTTT. The variable domain in full, completed from reference TRBV5-1 and TRBJ2-3, reads KAGVTQTPRYLIKTRGQQVTLSCSPISGHRSVSWYQQTPGQGLQFLFEYFSETQRNKGNFPGRFSGRQFSNSRSEMNVSTLELGDSALYLCASSSLTGASTDTQYFGPGTRLTVL.

The chain employs TRBV2 and TRBJ2-2; D might be TRBD1 (5 bases). The CDR3 is 12 residues long. The V gene lost 11 bases and the J gene lost 5 bases, with 12 bases spanning the gap. The V gene's germline CDR1 is SNHLY and CDR2 FYNNEI. This chain's CDR3 is CAGAEFTGELFF. The CDR3 region has the DNA TGTGCCGGGGCCGAATTTACCGGGGAGCTGTTTTTT.

The chain has TRBV3-1 (or the pseudogene TRBV3-2) and TRBJ1-4, with a weak D call TRBD1 (5 bases). Trimming cost V 1 base and J 7 bases, with 13 bases left between them. The CDR3 sequence is 15 residues long. CDR1 LGHDT and CDR2 YNNKEL come from the germline V gene (reference sequence). CDR3 sequence reads: CASSQVFGTGEKLFF. In nucleotides, the CDR3 is TGTGCCAGCAGCCAAGTTTTTGGGACCGGTGAAAAACTGTTTTTT.

CDR3 loop: CASSSRGFVEKLFF. CDR3 nucleotides: TGTGCCAGCAGTTCCAGGGGATTTGTAGAAAAACTGTTTTTT. V gene TRBV28 combines with J gene TRBJ1-4; TRBD1 might be the D (6 bases). CDR3 length: 14 residues. V lost 4 bases, J lost 8 bases, and 14 bases lay in between. The germline CDR1 and CDR2 sequences are MDHEN and SYDVKM.

The V and J genes are TRBV12-5 and TRBJ2-2; D gene unclear. The CDR3 spans 15 residues. Germline CDR1 is LGHNT and CDR2 is FRNRAP. V was clipped by 3 bases and J by 3 bases, with 11 bases between them. In DNA, the CDR3 is TGTGCTAGTGGTTTTATGGCGGTGGACACCGGGGAGCTGTTTTTT. Translating gives CASGFMAVDTGELFF.

The CDR3 bases are TGTGCCAGCAGTTACTCTGGGACAGGGGGCTACGAGCAGTACTTC. Amino acids: CASSYSGTGGYEQYF. The chain uses TRBV6-5 and TRBJ2-7; 11 positions match TRBD1. This CDR3 comprises 15 residues. Germline-derived CDR1 and CDR2 are MNHEY and SVGAGI. V lost 0 bases and J lost 3; bases outside the gene matches: 1.

This clone occurred once. The V and J genes are TRBV18 and TRBJ1-2; TRBD1 agrees at 7 bases. V shed 4 bases and J 0 bases; nucleotides not matched to a gene: 8. Germline-derived CDR1 and CDR2 are KGHSH and LQKENI. The length of the CDR3 is 16 residues. The CDR3 bases are TGTGCCAGCTCACAAGACTGGGACAGACCTAACTATGGCTACACCTTC. As protein: CASSQDWDRPNYGYTF.

This sequence joins TRBV5-4 and TRBJ1-2, with D unresolved. V shed 6 bases and J shed 0 bases, with 21 bases lying between them. Germline V gene data show CDR1 as SGHNT and CDR2 as YYREEE (reference sequence). The CDR3 totals 17 residues. The CDR3 nucleotides are TGTGCCAGCACCTTCCTGTGGTTGGAGCCTGCTAACTATGGCTACACCTTC. As protein: CASTFLWLEPANYGYTF.

In nucleotides, the CDR3 is TGTGCCAGCAGTTACCGGGTTCCGACAGATACGCAGTATTTT. Translation: CASSYRVPTDTQYF. The V and J genes are TRBV6-2 or TRBV6-3 and TRBJ2-3; D is unclear. Between the trimmed V and J ends, which lost 2 bases and 3 bases, there was a span of 9 bases. Germline loops: CDR1 MNHEY, CDR2 SVGEGT. The CDR3 loop spans 14 amino acids.

The V gene is TRBV5-1, the J gene TRBJ2-3; 10 bases agree with TRBD2. The trim removed 4 bases at V and 2 bases at J, leaving 13 bases unmatched. This CDR3 has 18 residues. Germline lookup yields CDR1 SGHRS and CDR2 YFSETQ. CDR3 loop: CASSRTGLATRLTDTQYF. The CDR3 coding sequence is TGCGCCAGCAGCCGGACGGGACTAGCGACCCGCCTCACAGATACGCAGTATTTT. Combining the CDR3 with reference TRBV5-1 and TRBJ2-3 gives the whole variable domain KAGVTQTPRYLIKTRGQQVTLSCSPISGHRSVSWYQQTPGQGLQFLFEYFSETQRNKGNFPGRFSGRQFSNSRSEMNVSTLELGDSALYLCASSRTGLATRLTDTQYFGPGTRLTVL.

The V gene is TRBV5-4, the J gene TRBJ2-7; 11 nucleotides line up with TRBD1. CDR1 is SGHNT, CDR2 YYREEE, per germline (reference sequence). Trimming removed 4 bases from V and 3 bases from J; junction bases left unmatched: 9. This CDR3 has 16 amino acids. The CDR3 DNA sequence: TGTGCCAGCAGCACCGGACAGGGGGCACTGGTCTACGAGCAGTACTTC. It codes for CASSTGQGALVYEQYF.

The chain employs TRBV10-3 and TRBJ2-7; 10 bases line up with TRBD2. This CDR3 has 12 amino acids. Germline V gene sequence: CDR1 ENHRY, CDR2 SYGVKD. V was pared by 10 bases and J by 3 bases, with 3 bases of the junction left unmatched. CDR3 coding DNA: TGTGCCACCAGGACTAGCGGCTACGAGCAGTACTTC. As protein: CATRTSGYEQYF.

J is TRBJ1-6 and V is TRBV5-4; D might be TRBD1 (5 bases). The V and J ends lost 2 bases and 8 bases respectively, with 14 bases between them. Germline V CDR1 and CDR2: SGHNT, YYREEE (reference sequence). This CDR3 is 15 amino acids long. CDR3 sequence (DNA): TGTGCCAGCAGCTTTGACCTTCAAGGGGATTCACCCCTCCACTTT. Residues: CASSFDLQGDSPLHF.

The chain carries TRBV2 and TRBJ2-1; 9 bases line up with TRBD1. V gave up 11 bases and J gave up 0 bases; unmatched junction bases: 8. The V gene's germline CDR1 is SNHLY and CDR2 FYNNEI. The length of the CDR3 is 15 residues. The CDR3 sequence is CACLPGQGSYNEQFF. The CDR3 nucleotides read TGTGCCTGCCTACCGGGACAGGGCTCCTACAATGAGCAGTTCTTC.

The chain has TRBV7-8 and TRBJ2-7; 8 bases map to TRBD2. This CDR3 spans 15 amino acids. Germline V gives CDR1 SGHVS, CDR2 FQNEAQ. Trimming at V came to 5 bases and at J to 4 bases, leaving 10 bases not matched to a gene. CDR3 residues: CASSLGRLALYEQYF. The DNA of the CDR3 is TGTGCCAGCAGCCTAGGTCGACTAGCGTTATACGAGCAGTACTTC.

V is TRBV9 and J is TRBJ2-7; D could derive from TRBD1 or TRBD2 (5 bases each). CDR1 SGDLS and CDR2 YYNGEE come from the germline V gene. This CDR3 contains 13 residues. V lost 0 bases and J 6 bases, leaving 10 bases between the germline ends. CDR3 nucleotide sequence: TGTGCCAGCAGCGTAGGGTCTGGGGGCGAGCAGTACTTC. Its protein product is CASSVGSGGEQYF.

The chain carries TRBV4-2 and TRBJ2-3, with 8 bases aligning to TRBD2. The CDR3 covers 15 residues. V was pared by 3 bases and J by 1 base, with 3 bases of the junction left unmatched. Germline CDR1 LGHNA, CDR2 YNFKEQ. For the CDR3, the DNA is TGTGCCAGCAGCCAGGAGACTAGCGGCACAGATACGCAGTATTTT. As protein: CASSQETSGTDTQYF.

The chain recombines TRBV9 with TRBJ2-1; 8 nucleotides align to TRBD2. The V gene end was trimmed by 4 bases and the J gene end by 0 bases; junction bases not matched to a gene: 12. Germline V lookup: CDR1 SGDLS, CDR2 YYNGEE. The CDR3 contains 18 residues. The CDR3 loop reads CASSRPSRGGISYNEQFF. CDR3 bases: TGTGCCAGCAGCCGACCTAGCCGGGGGGGGATCTCCTACAATGAGCAGTTCTTC.

V usage is TRBV3-1 (or the pseudogene TRBV3-2) and J usage is TRBJ2-1; 9 bases line up with TRBD2. The J segment lost 8 bases and the V segment lost 4 bases, leaving 9 bases of the junction unmatched. Germline-derived CDR1 and CDR2 are LGHDT and YNNKEL (reference sequence). The CDR3 is made up of 15 amino acids. The DNA for the CDR3 is TGTGCCAGCAGCCTTAAGCGGGAGGCCGTCGATGAGCAGTTCTTC. This sequence encodes CASSLKREAVDEQFF.

The rearrangement links TRBV27 to TRBJ2-7; maybe TRBD1 (6 bases). The CDR3 sequence is 16 residues long. Trimming shortened V by 6 bases and J by 4 bases, and 22 bases separated the two germline ends. The germline gives CDR1 MNHEY, CDR2 SMNVEV (reference sequence). The CDR3 here is CASSSRPLGGQYEQYF. CDR3 sequence (DNA): TGTGCCAGCAGCTCCCGCCCCCTTGGGGGCCAATACGAGCAGTACTTC.

This sequence joins TRBV11-2 and TRBJ2-7; D uncertain. Trimming shortened V by 1 base and J by 2 bases, and 15 bases separated the two germline ends. The CDR3 consists of 16 residues. The germline V gene encodes CDR1 SGHAT and CDR2 FQNNGV. CDR3 bases: TGTGCCAGCAGCTTAGCTGTCCTCTCGGCGGCCTACGAGCAGTACTTC. It is translated as CASSLAVLSAAYEQYF.

This rearrangement joins TRBV4-2 to TRBJ2-3, with TRBD1 matching 8 bases. CDR3 length equals 17 residues. With 2 bases clipped from V and 6 bases from J, the junction kept 13 bases outside the gene matches. Germline-derived CDR1 and CDR2 are LGHNA and YNFKEQ. Here the CDR3 DNA reads TGTGCCAGCAGCCAACAGATACCGGACAGGGCCCAGGATACGCAGTATTTT. Translated, it gives CASSQQIPDRAQDTQYF.

V usage is TRBV11-2 and J usage is TRBJ2-6, with 9 bases matching TRBD1. Germline V gene lookup returns CDR1 SGHAT and CDR2 FQNNGV. There are 19 residues in the CDR3. With V trimmed by 2 bases and J by 1 base, 9 bases remained unmatched. CDR3 protein: CASSLQIPGTGSGANVLTF. CDR3 nucleotides: TGTGCCAGCAGCTTACAAATCCCCGGGACAGGGTCTGGGGCCAACGTCCTGACTTTC.

The chain uses TRBV6-5 and TRBJ1-2, with D tentatively TRBD1 (5 bases). The CDR3 length is 14 residues. CDR1 MNHEY and CDR2 SVGAGI come from the germline V gene. Trimming cost V 3 bases and J 4 bases, with 12 bases left between them. CDR3 residues: CASSYGHRGYGYTF. The CDR3 DNA reads TGTGCCAGCAGTTATGGACATCGAGGCTATGGCTACACCTTC.